A selection of T cell receptor beta chains follows, all from one sample in a study of CD8 T cells in Susac syndrome. TCRdb redid the calling of the immunoSEQ multiplex PCR reads with MiXCR, one entry per CDR3 protein. The data show a few hundred thousand distinct CDR3 sequences, with 75% to 90% seen just once and roughly 0.1% held by the top ten. Source material: CD8+ T cells from PBMCs. Receptor source: a human donor with multiple sclerosis. CDR3s include the opening cysteine and the closing phenylalanine or tryptophan. A D gene is named only where the DNA matches it firmly. Not every row has a clone size; where given, it reads once, few, many or a size class.

>-|TRBJ2-7|TRBD1|TRBV27
TGTGCCAGCAGTTTATCCACAGGGGAAATCTACGAGCAGTACTTC
CASSLSTGEIYEQYF
>once|TRBJ2-1|-|TRBV24-1
TGTGCCACCAGTGATCCGGAGTACAATGAGCAGTTCTTC
CATSDPEYNEQFF
>-|TRBJ2-7|TRBD1|TRBV29-1
TGCAGCGGTGGGACAGGGGTAGAGCAGTACTTC
CSGGTGVEQYF
>-|TRBJ2-7|-|TRBV4-1
TGCGCCAGCAGCCAAGTGGGGAACTACGAGCAGTACTTC
CASSQVGNYEQYF
>few|TRBJ2-7|TRBD2|TRBV27
TGTGCCAGCAGTTTACGTAGCGGGTCTTCCTACGAGCAGTACTTC
CASSLRSGSSYEQYF
>-|TRBJ1-4|TRBD1|TRBV15
TGTGCCACCAGCAGAGATCTGGAGGGGGCGCTTTATAGATCTGAAAAACTGTTTTTT
CATSRDLEGALYRSEKLFF
>-|TRBJ2-1|TRBD1|TRBV7-9
TGTGCCAGCAGCGCCCCCGAAGGGACAGTAAATGAGCAGTTCTTC
CASSAPEGTVNEQFF
>-|TRBJ2-7|-|TRBV28
TGTGCCAGCAGTGGGACGTACTCCTACGAGCAGTACTTC
CASSGTYSYEQYF
>once|TRBJ1-2|TRBD1|TRBV27
TGTGCCAGCAGTTCCGGGACAGGGTACTTTTATGGCTACACCTTC
CASSSGTGYFYGYTF
>-|TRBJ2-1|-|TRBV30
TGTGCCTGGACCCCCTCCGGAGGCCCCTACAATGAGCAGTTCTTC
CAWTPSGGPYNEQFF
>few|TRBJ1-2|-|TRBV11-2
TGTGCCAGCAGCTCCGAGACCGGGACATACTATGGCTACACCTTC
CASSSETGTYYGYTF
>-|TRBJ1-1|-|TRBV15
TGTGCCACCAGCTCACAGGGCACTGAAGCTTTCTTT
CATSSQGTEAFF
>-|TRBJ2-7|TRBD1|TRBV11-2
TGTGCCAGCAGCTGGGGACAGGAAACCTCCTACGAGCAGTACTTC
CASSWGQETSYEQYF
>-|TRBJ2-2|TRBD1|TRBV7-7
TGTGCTAGCAGCCCGGGACAGCACACCGGGGAGCTGTTTTTT
CASSPGQHTGELFF
>-|TRBJ2-3|-|TRBV5-1
TGCGCCAGCAGCTTGGCCGTCGGACTGAGCACAGATACGCAGTATTTT
CASSLAVGLSTDTQYF
>-|TRBJ1-2|-|TRBV20-1
TGCAGTGCTAGAGAAACCGGGGCTCGCGGCGGGGTGACAGGCTACACCTTC
CSARETGARGGVTGYTF
>-|TRBJ2-1|-|TRBV6-5
TGTGCCAGCAGTTATTCCGAGGGGGGCGATGAGCAGTTCTTC
CASSYSEGGDEQFF
>-|TRBJ2-5|-|TRBV7-9
TGTGCCAGCGACGGAGGGGAGACCCAGTACTTC
CASDGGETQYF
>few|TRBJ1-2|-|TRBV20-1
TGCAGTGCTAGGGTGGACAGTCCTCTAAGTGGCTACACCTTC
CSARVDSPLSGYTF
>-|TRBJ2-7|-|TRBV5-1
TGCGCCAGCAGCTTGGCCCCGGAACAGGGACTCTACGAGCAGTACTTC
CASSLAPEQGLYEQYF
>once|TRBJ2-7|TRBD1|TRBV6-6
TGTGCCAGCAGTTTAACGGGACAGGGTATAACCTACGAGCAGTACTTC
CASSLTGQGITYEQYF
>-|TRBJ1-1|-|TRBV10-1
TGCGCCAGCAGTGAGTCGACGGGGCCGAGGACTGAAGCTTTCTTT
CASSESTGPRTEAFF
>-|TRBJ2-1|-|TRBV6-5
TGTGCCAGCAGTTACCGACAGTTGTTAGATGAGCAGTTCTTC
CASSYRQLLDEQFF
>-|TRBJ1-1|-|TRBV2
TGTGCCAGCACCCCCCTCTCGGGGCAAAACACTGAAGCTTTCTTT
CASTPLSGQNTEAFF
>-|TRBJ1-2|TRBD1|TRBV7-2
TGTGCCAGGGATGGTGTCTTGAGGGACAGCCCTAACTATGGCTACACCTTC
CARDGVLRDSPNYGYTF
>-|TRBJ2-7|-|TRBV11-3
TGTGCCAGCAGCTCCTCCGGAGGGGACCACGAGCAGTACTTC
CASSSSGGDHEQYF
>-|TRBJ2-5|-|TRBV12-3/TRBV12-4
TGTGCCAGCACCATATCCATGGGGGAGACCCAGTACTTC
CASTISMGETQYF
>-|TRBJ2-1|-|TRBV21-1
TGTGCCAGCAGCAACGCAAAGACAGAGAACAATGAGCAGTTCTTC
CASSNAKTENNEQFF
>-|TRBJ2-1|-|TRBV14
TGTGCCAGCAGCCAAGATCTGGGCCCTCCTGAGCAGTTCTTC
CASSQDLGPPEQFF
>-|TRBJ1-6|-|TRBV5-6
TGTGCCAGCAGCTTGTTTCCCGGCACCAGCTGGAATTCACCCCTCCACTTT
CASSLFPGTSWNSPLHF
>-|TRBJ2-7|TRBD1|TRBV20-1
TGCAGTGCTAGAAGATTCGGGACAGAGAACTACGAGCAGTACTTC
CSARRFGTENYEQYF
>-|TRBJ2-3|TRBD2|TRBV4-1
TGCGCCAGCAGCCAAGATGAAGAGCGGGGGGGCAATACGCAGTATTTT
CASSQDEERGGNTQYF